This T cell receptor (beta chain) comes out of a study of T cell responses to AZD1222 COVID-19 vaccine. V was pared by 1 base and J by 0 bases, with 4 bases between. In germline, CDR1 is LGHNT, CDR2 FRNRAP. The CDR3 contains 15 residues. This clone is a singleton in its sample. Profiled with immunoSEQ multiplex PCR; TCRdb holds only in-frame clones, not every one. Of approximately 76,000 clones listed, about nine tenths are singletons. This receptor was identified in an adult in good health. The rearrangement uses TRBV12-5 and TRBJ2-6, with D uncertain. The material sequenced was peripheral blood, taken on day 0 of AZD1222 vaccination. This CDR3 reads CASGLDLSGANVLTF. CDR3 nucleotides: TGTGCTAGTGGTTTGGATCTCTCTGGGGCCAACGTCCTGACTTTC.